This is a list of T cell receptor beta chains from one sample in a study of T-cell memory formation after mild COVID-19. TCRdb recomputed calls from the 5' RACE reads with MiXCR, one row per CDR3 protein. The sample has a few hundred thousand distinct CDR3 sequences, about 16% seen once; the top ten hold around 23%. Material for sequencing was PBMCs or a T cell subset sorted from them (not recorded which). The receptor source for this set is a man aged 18 to 29 who had mild COVID-19 (a few samples of this study predate the infection). Cell type and time point are not known. Each CDR3 is given with its conserved first and last residue. The order of the fields is V gene, clone size, J gene, D gene, CDR3 protein, CDR3 DNA. D genes are given only for firm matches. Part of the rows lack a size; the others show once, few, many or a class for expanded clones.

TRBV4-3,few,TRBJ2-4,TRBD1,CASSQDGTGGNIQYF,TGCGCCAGCAGCCAAGACGGGACAGGGGGGAACATTCAGTACTTC
TRBV9,few,TRBJ2-1,NA,CASSSRGTYNEQFF,TGTGCCAGCAGTTCTAGGGGGACCTACAATGAGCAGTTCTTC
TRBV7-2,NA,TRBJ1-2,NA,CASSRAAEANYGYTF,TGTGCCAGCAGCCGAGCGGCGGAAGCTAACTATGGCTACACCTTC
TRBV29-1,NA,TRBJ1-1,NA,CSAQQGWRTEAFF,TGCAGCGCCCAACAGGGCTGGCGTACTGAAGCTTTCTTT
TRBV6-5,NA,TRBJ2-5,NA,CASSYQGAASLETQYF,TGTGCCAGCAGTTACCAAGGAGCAGCGAGTCTGGAGACCCAGTACTTC
TRBV6-5,NA,TRBJ2-2,TRBD1,CASRRQGDTGELFF,TGTGCCAGCAGACGACAGGGGGACACCGGGGAGCTGTTTTTT
TRBV29-1,few,TRBJ2-2,NA,CSVEVGRAGELFF,TGCAGCGTTGAAGTGGGCAGGGCCGGGGAGCTGTTTTTT
TRBV27,NA,TRBJ1-1,NA,CASSLRQGVNTEAFF,TGTGCCAGCAGTTTAAGGCAGGGTGTCAACACTGAAGCTTTCTTT
TRBV4-3,NA,TRBJ2-7,NA,CASSQDFRGTYEQYF,TGCGCCAGCAGCCAAGACTTCAGAGGGACCTACGAGCAGTACTTC
TRBV7-3,NA,TRBJ2-3,NA,CASSSWTQAKYPDTQYF,TGTGCCAGCAGCTCTTGGACTCAAGCCAAGTACCCAGATACGCAGTATTTT
TRBV20-1,few,TRBJ2-2,NA,CSARDPGRNTGELFF,TGCAGTGCTAGAGATCCGGGGCGGAACACCGGGGAGCTGTTTTTT
TRBV4-3,NA,TRBJ1-6,NA,CASSQVDGPPLHF,TGCGCCAGCAGCCAAGTTGACGGTCCACCCCTCCACTTT
TRBV5-1,many,TRBJ2-1,TRBD1,CASNDRGYYNEQFF,TGCGCCAGTAACGACAGGGGATACTATAATGAGCAGTTCTTC
TRBV29-1,few,TRBJ2-7,NA,CSVVGAYEQYF,TGCAGCGTTGTAGGGGCTTACGAGCAGTACTTC
TRBV4-1,many,TRBJ1-1,NA,CASSQGPGLQKEAFF,TGCGCCAGCAGCCAAGGTCCGGGGCTACAAAAAGAAGCTTTCTTT
TRBV4-1,NA,TRBJ1-4,NA,CASSQGGGVSEKLFF,TGCGCCAGCAGCCAAGGGGGCGGGGTCTCGGAAAAACTGTTTTTT
TRBV9,few,TRBJ2-1,NA,CASSIGSHEQFF,TGTGCCAGCAGCATAGGGAGCCATGAGCAGTTCTTC
TRBV7-9,once,TRBJ2-7,NA,CASSYRVGSYEQYF,TGTGCCAGCAGCTACAGGGTTGGTTCCTACGAGCAGTACTTC
TRBV2,NA,TRBJ1-2,NA,CASSAQGPNYGYTF,TGTGCCAGCAGTGCGCAGGGGCCTAACTATGGCTACACCTTC
TRBV7-6,NA,TRBJ1-2,NA,CASSLDGSGYTF,TGTGCCAGCAGCTTAGACGGCAGTGGCTACACCTTC
TRBV27,NA,TRBJ1-1,TRBD1,CASSPRQGMISEAFF,TGTGCCAGCAGTCCCCGACAGGGAATGATTTCTGAAGCTTTCTTT
TRBV5-5,once,TRBJ2-2,NA,CASSHPPFIDTGELFF,TGTGCCAGCAGCCACCCTCCCTTCATTGACACCGGGGAGCTGTTTTTT
TRBV5-1,few,TRBJ2-6,NA,CASSLTHLGSGANVLTF,TGCGCCAGCAGCTTAACCCACTTGGGCTCTGGGGCCAACGTCCTGACTTTC
TRBV5-1,few,TRBJ1-5,NA,CASSVTGDQPQHF,TGCGCCAGCAGCGTGACAGGCGATCAGCCCCAGCATTTT
TRBV12-3/TRBV12-4,few,TRBJ1-4,NA,CASRVATNEKLFF,TGTGCCAGCAGGGTCGCAACTAATGAAAAACTGTTTTTT
TRBV7-8,NA,TRBJ2-1,TRBD1,CASSPRDRGREQFF,TGTGCCAGCAGCCCCCGGGACAGGGGGCGCGAGCAGTTCTTC
TRBV5-1,few,TRBJ2-1,TRBD1,CASSDTGQGYNEQFF,TGCGCCAGCAGCGACACTGGACAGGGCTACAATGAGCAGTTCTTC
TRBV24-1,few,TRBJ1-2,NA,CATSDGTEGVSGYTF,TGTGCCACCAGTGACGGGACGGAGGGAGTCTCTGGCTACACCTTC
TRBV6-2/TRBV6-3,few,TRBJ1-1,NA,CASSYSDRPEAFF,TGTGCCAGCAGTTACTCGGACAGACCTGAAGCTTTCTTT
TRBV5-1,few,TRBJ1-6,NA,CASSLAGSSYNSPLHF,TGCGCCAGCAGCTTGGCCGGTAGCTCCTATAATTCACCCCTCCACTTT
TRBV5-5,few,TRBJ1-6,NA,CASSPDVGYNSPLHF,TGTGCCAGCAGCCCCGACGTCGGATATAATTCACCCCTCCACTTT
TRBV19,NA,TRBJ1-1,NA,CASKRAGVLWDTEAFF,TGTGCCAGTAAAAGGGCAGGGGTATTGTGGGACACTGAAGCTTTCTTT
TRBV7-2,few,TRBJ2-7,NA,CASSLTRWGKEQYF,TGTGCCAGCAGCTTAACACGGTGGGGAAAGGAGCAGTACTTC
TRBV7-3,NA,TRBJ2-4,NA,CASSLDSRGEAKNIQYF,TGTGCCAGCAGCTTAGACTCCAGGGGAGAAGCCAAAAACATTCAGTACTTC
TRBV5-1,few,TRBJ1-5,NA,CASSLEGGVGNQPQHF,TGCGCCAGCAGCTTGGAGGGAGGGGTTGGCAATCAGCCCCAGCATTTT
TRBV5-1,NA,TRBJ2-2,NA,CASSRSKDTGELFF,TGCGCCAGCAGCAGAAGTAAAGACACCGGGGAGCTGTTTTTT
TRBV5-6,NA,TRBJ1-1,NA,CASSYPHGGAFF,TGTGCCAGCAGCTACCCACACGGAGGAGCTTTCTTT
TRBV14,few,TRBJ1-5,NA,CASSRTRAYSNQPQHF,TGTGCCAGCAGCCGCACCAGGGCTTATAGCAATCAGCCCCAGCATTTT
TRBV20-1,few,TRBJ2-1,NA,CSARDATNFGNEQFF,TGCAGTGCTAGAGATGCCACAAACTTCGGGAATGAGCAGTTCTTC
TRBV6-2/TRBV6-3,many,TRBJ2-3,TRBD2,CASTHGLADTDTQYF,TGTGCCAGCACTCACGGGCTAGCGGACACAGATACGCAGTATTTT
TRBV7-9,NA,TRBJ1-1,NA,CASSSAAFF,TGTGCCAGCAGCTCAGCCGCTTTCTTT
TRBV9,few,TRBJ1-6,TRBD1,CASSADDRGNSPLHF,TGTGCCAGCAGCGCGGACGACAGGGGGAATTCACCCCTCCACTTT
TRBV4-1,NA,TRBJ2-1,NA,CASSQDGESRSYNEQFF,TGCGCCAGCAGCCAAGATGGGGAAAGCCGCTCCTACAATGAGCAGTTCTTC
TRBV7-2,NA,TRBJ2-2,NA,CASSFVGGRNTGELFF,TGTGCCAGCAGCTTTGTGGGGGGTCGGAACACCGGGGAGCTGTTTTTT
TRBV11-2,few,TRBJ2-7,NA,CASSLREEQYF,TGTGCCAGCAGCCTTCGGGAAGAGCAGTACTTC
TRBV2,NA,TRBJ2-2,NA,CASGGSSVTGELFF,TGTGCCAGCGGAGGGTCGTCGGTCACCGGGGAGCTGTTTTTT
TRBV6-5,NA,TRBJ1-5,NA,CASSYAQINQPQHF,TGTGCCAGCAGTTACGCCCAGATCAATCAGCCCCAGCATTTT
TRBV7-9,NA,TRBJ1-2,NA,CASSKQGTHRFGYTF,TGTGCCAGCAGCAAACAAGGGACACATCGTTTTGGCTACACCTTC
TRBV28,few,TRBJ1-5,NA,CASSPTDVRAQHF,TGTGCCAGCAGTCCCACGGACGTGAGGGCCCAGCATTTT
TRBV5-1,many,TRBJ2-3,TRBD2,CASSLRDSGSTDTQYF,TGCGCCAGCAGCTTGAGGGATAGCGGGTCCACAGATACGCAGTATTTT
TRBV6-5,many,TRBJ2-7,NA,CASSYGGHYEQYF,TGTGCCAGCAGTTACGGGGGGCATTACGAGCAGTACTTC
TRBV5-1,NA,TRBJ1-5,TRBD1,CASSPGTGGYFSNQPQHF,TGCGCCAGCAGCCCCGGGACAGGGGGATACTTTAGCAATCAGCCCCAGCATTTT